The clone carrying this T cell receptor beta chain appeared a few times. Antigen specificity is unknown. These data come from a study of T-cell memory formation after mild COVID-19. Study results and caveats: The pre-infection memory compartment contained some responding clones, suggesting cross-reactive memory joined.

The CDR3 loop spans 15 amino acids. CDR1 is SGHVS, CDR2 FNYEAQ, per germline. V was pared by 1 base and J by 0 bases, with 7 bases between. TCRdb fed the 5' RACE reads into MiXCR, producing one record per CDR3 protein. Seen here are roughly 250,000 distinct CDR3 sequences, roughly 15% observed once, and the top ten hold 3.5%. The source of this sequence is a young man who had mild COVID-19 (a few samples of this study predate the infection). Cell type and time point are not known. The chain combines TRBV7-6 with TRBJ2-1, with a tentative D call TRBD1 (5 bases). The sequenced material came from PBMCs or a T cell subset sorted from them (not recorded which). Written as DNA, the CDR3 is TGTGCCAGCAGCTTAGGACAGAACTCCTACAATGAGCAGTTCTTC. Amino acids: CASSLGQNSYNEQFF.